One T cell receptor beta chain is described in this entry. In this sample, this clone turned up once. The specificity of this receptor is unknown. No base-level quality is on record; no much larger clone is a single base apart. These data belong to a study of blood T cell repertoires in COVID-19 (dated by TCRdb to 2020 to 2021). Describing the broader study: Samples covering the acute and convalescent phases of COVID-19 were provided by collaborators in the United States, Italy and Spain. The samples were drawn from two sources: the first 160 participants of the ongoing ImmuneRACE study, and 1,200 or so subjects contributed by 6 global collaborators. Subjects who had been exposed to COVID-19, were actively infected with it, or had recovered from it provided the deeply sampled blood TCRbeta repertoires that made up the dataset. The repertoires were made available in a free public database intended to serve as a resource for research on the immune response to SARS-CoV-2. Where HLA class I and class II types were available, the types were taken from metadata supplied by the sample provider, not from assay-based typing. The material from the prospective study consisted of cDNA or gDNA derived from T cells, B-cell-depleted T cells, or PBMCs. The sample metadata nearly always contained a de-identified subject ID, COVID-19 status, age in years and sex.

A second Seattle source provided samples from volunteer blood donors who had recovered from COVID-19. Each collaborating institution followed its own protocols to collect whole blood in K2EDTA tubes. For TCRbeta analysis, collaborators shipped samples as frozen whole blood, isolated PBMCs, or DNA extracted from either of those sample types. TCRbeta CDR3 regions were amplified from genomic DNA by means of the immunoSEQ Assay, a bias-controlled multiplex PCR. The authors' pipeline ran thus. The number of nucleated cells in each sample was estimated by amplification of reference gene primers within the assay. Sequence reads were collapsed and filtered to measure the absolute abundance of every unique TCRbeta CDR3 rearrangement. For each sample, productive Simpson clonality was calculated as the square root of Simpson's diversity index across productive rearrangements. The immuneACCESS repertoire file appears here via TCRdb, limited to in-frame rearrangements. These files lack a portion of the clones; in checked studies, under half of the deficit traces to unresolved V genes, and the cause of the others is not known. The DNA gave D and trimming, while V, J and clone size come from that table. This sample holds some 240,000 clones; roughly nine tenths were observed only once. The ten most abundant clones make up 3.5% to 5% of the sample.

V loses 4 bases of germline sequence and J loses 9 bases, and the interval between the two ends is 19 bases. Reading from cysteine to phenylalanine, the CDR3 counts 15 amino acids. CDR3 DNA only is kept here, 45 bases in frame from base 1. Taken from the germline V gene (reference sequence), the CDR1 and CDR2 loops are SEHNR and FQNEAQ. The paper as a whole reports these results and caveats: Clinical and demographic metadata were provided uncurated, with the amount varying by source and participant.

This sequence was found in a woman aged 40 to 49 who had recovered from COVID-19. The sample consisted of peripheral blood. Rearrangement joined TRBV7-9 to TRBJ1-5; a weak D assignment points to TRBD1 (6 bases agree). The sequenced DNA: TGTGCCAGCAGCTCCCCGGGACACACGGGGGGGCCCCAGCATTTT. Its coded protein is CASSSPGHTGGPQHF.